These 18 T cell receptor beta chains originate from one sample sequenced in a study of shared clonotypes between healthy human individuals. Sequencing was performed with immunoSEQ multiplex PCR; in TCRdb, only in-frame clones are kept and a portion is missing. The table has a few million clones, 85% to 95% seen once; the top ten hold under 0.45%. Sample: naive CD4+ T cells from PBMCs. The subset: CD45RA+ positively selected. These receptors were obtained from a man between 18 and 35 years old in good health. Some clones in this sample may be carry-over from other donors' samples.

The chain uses TRBV5-1 and TRBJ1-3; D not resolved. The germline gives CDR1 SGHRS, CDR2 YFSETQ. Trimming removed 0 bases at V and 0 bases at J, with 10 bases between. There are 16 residues in the CDR3. CDR3 in amino acids: CASSLVPAYSGNTIYF. The CDR3 nucleotides read TGCGCCAGCAGCTTGGTGCCAGCCTACTCTGGAAACACCATATATTTT.

The rearrangement joins TRBV29-1 to TRBJ1-1; 9 nucleotides line up with TRBD1. CDR1 is SQVTM and CDR2 is ANQGSEA in the germline V gene. The CDR3 runs 14 residues. J gave up 1 base and V 6 bases, and 6 bases lay outside the gene matches. The CDR3 loop is CSVNRGLGNTEAFF. The CDR3, as DNA: TGCAGCGTCAACAGGGGGCTTGGGAACACTGAAGCTTTCTTT. The full variable domain, its missing parts supplied by reference TRBV29-1 and TRBJ1-1, is SAVISQKPSRDICQRGTSLTIQCQVDSQVTMMFWYRQQPGQSLTLIATANQGSEATYESGFVIDKFPISRPNLTFSTLTVSNMSPEDSSIYLCSVNRGLGNTEAFFGQGTRLTVV.

The rearrangement links TRBV4-1 to TRBJ2-1, with D tentatively TRBD1 or TRBD2 (5 bases each). Trimming cost V 1 base and J 2 bases, with 12 bases left between them. This CDR3 contains 16 residues. Germline loops: CDR1 MGHRA, CDR2 YSYEKL. The CDR3 region has the DNA TGCGCCAGCAGCCAAGGAGGGGCGGGCGCCTACAATGAGCAGTTCTTC. Translation: CASSQGGAGAYNEQFF.

The chain uses TRBV18 and TRBJ2-7, with D possibly TRBD1 on 6 matching bases. The CDR3 contains 15 residues. V lost 1 base to trimming and J lost 5 bases, with 15 bases between them. Germline lookup yields CDR1 KGHSH and CDR2 LQKENI. CDR3 protein: CASSPLLEAGDEQYF. Here the CDR3 DNA reads TGTGCCAGCTCACCACTCCTCGAGGCAGGGGACGAGCAGTACTTC.

The V gene is TRBV5-1, the J gene TRBJ1-1, with 8 bases matching TRBD1. The CDR3 spans 15 residues. Germline values: CDR1 SGHRS, CDR2 YFSETQ. J gave up 3 bases and V 4 bases, and 8 bases lay outside the gene matches. The CDR3 loop is CASSPGQGTYTEAFF. The CDR3 coding sequence is TGCGCCAGCAGCCCCGGACAGGGAACATACACTGAAGCTTTCTTT. Supplemented by reference TRBV5-1 and TRBJ1-1, the full variable domain reads KAGVTQTPRYLIKTRGQQVTLSCSPISGHRSVSWYQQTPGQGLQFLFEYFSETQRNKGNFPGRFSGRQFSNSRSEMNVSTLELGDSALYLCASSPGQGTYTEAFFGQGTRLTVV.

The genes are TRBV4-3 and TRBJ2-2; D not resolved. Trimming left V 4 bases short and J 3 bases short, with 15 bases between. Germline V gene data show CDR1 as LGHNA and CDR2 as YSLEER. The CDR3 runs 16 residues. DNA for the CDR3: TGCGCCAGCAGCCCCCTTCCAAAGGTCGACACCGGGGAGCTGTTTTTT. Its translation: CASSPLPKVDTGELFF.

V and J are TRBV2 and TRBJ2-5; D remains unclear. V shed 4 bases and J shed 3 bases, with 6 bases lying between them. Germline CDR1 and CDR2: SNHLY and FYNNEI. The CDR3 consists of 12 residues. The CDR3 nucleotides read TGTGCCAGCAGTGCTGCGGAAGAGACCCAGTACTTC. Protein product: CASSAAEETQYF. Together with reference TRBV2 and TRBJ2-5, the CDR3 gives the full variable domain: EPEVTQTPSHQVTQMGQEVILRCVPISNHLYFYWYRQILGQKVEFLVSFYNNEISEKSEIFDDQFSVERPDGSNFTLKIRSTKLEDSAMYFCASSAAEETQYFGPGTRLLVL.

The chain links TRBV6-5 to TRBJ2-5; D unresolved. The CDR3 extends over 11 amino acids. V lost 0 bases and J 6 bases, leaving 2 bases between the germline ends. Germline V gene lookup returns CDR1 MNHEY and CDR2 SVGAGI. The CDR3 nucleotides read TGTGCCAGCAGTTACTCGCAGACCCAGTACTTC. This encodes CASSYSQTQYF.

A word on this clone: This same CDR3 is encoded by further DNA sequences in the sample. V and J are TRBV18 and TRBJ2-3, with TRBD2 identical over 8 bases. Germline V CDR1 and CDR2: KGHSH, LQKENI. The CDR3 contains 14 residues. The V segment lost 1 base and the J segment 3 bases; nucleotides outside the gene matches: 0. CDR3 region: CASSPLAGTDTQYF. The CDR3, as DNA: TGTGCCAGCTCACCACTAGCGGGAACAGATACGCAGTATTTT.

V usage is TRBV9 and J usage is TRBJ2-1; the match to TRBD2 covers 8 bases. The ends lost 3 bases at V and 3 bases at J; junction bases unmatched: 5. Germline V gene sequence: CDR1 SGDLS, CDR2 YYNGEE. CDR3 length: 15 residues. CDR3: CASSDTAGVYNEQFF. The CDR3 DNA sequence: TGTGCCAGCAGCGACACAGCGGGGGTCTACAATGAGCAGTTCTTC.

Details on this clone: This CDR3 is also generated by other DNA sequences in the sample. The chain employs TRBV5-1 and TRBJ2-1, with TRBD2 identical over 9 bases. Trimming cost V 4 bases and J 4 bases; bases outside gene matches: 6. This CDR3 contains 15 residues. Germline V CDR1 and CDR2: SGHRS, YFSETQ. The DNA of the CDR3 is TGCGCCAGCAGCCTGACTAGCGGTCCATACAATGAGCAGTTCTTC. Translation: CASSLTSGPYNEQFF.

This sequence joins TRBV5-4 and TRBJ2-7, with unresolved D. Between the trimmed V and J ends, which lost 2 bases and 5 bases, there was a span of 14 bases. This CDR3 spans 14 amino acids. Germline lookup yields CDR1 SGHNT and CDR2 YYREEE (reference sequence). The DNA for the CDR3 is TGTGCCAGCAGCTTTCCTGACCTCGTGGACGAGCAGTACTTC. It translates to CASSFPDLVDEQYF.

Worth noting for this clone: At the DNA level, this CDR3 is encoded by other sequences in the same sample as well. The genes are TRBV20-1 and TRBJ2-3; no definite D call. The ends were cut back, 1 base at V and 6 bases at J, with 2 bases in the middle. The CDR3 consists of 10 residues. Germline V CDR1 and CDR2: DFQATT, SNEGSKA (reference sequence). DNA for the CDR3: TGCAGTGCTAGAGGGGATACGCAGTATTTT. Protein: CSARGDTQYF.

A single count supports this clone. An end of the junction does not agree with germline; a read error may underlie this. The chain employs TRBV7-2 and TRBJ2-7; 10 positions agree with TRBD2. CDR1 and CDR2 (germline): SGHTA, FQGNSA. This CDR3 has 13 residues. The CDR3 spells CASSLAGEYEQYF. The CDR3 DNA reads as TGTGCCAGCAGCCTAGCGGGAGAGTACGAGCAGTACTTC.

This sequence joins TRBV6-4 and TRBJ2-7, with D unresolved. The CDR3 runs 15 residues. Germline loops: CDR1 MRHNA, CDR2 SNTAGT. Between the trimmed V and J ends, which lost 6 bases and 3 bases, there was a span of 18 bases. The CDR3 region is CASRAPLEEVYEQYF. The CDR3 DNA reads as TGTGCCAGCAGGGCGCCTCTAGAAGAGGTCTACGAGCAGTACTTC.

The chain is built from TRBV6-1 and TRBJ1-2; D is unresolved. V was trimmed by 7 bases and J by 0 bases, leaving 15 bases between them. The germline V gene encodes CDR1 MNHNS and CDR2 SASEGT. The CDR3 contains 15 residues. The CDR3 sequence: CASNGFGASNYGYTF. The DNA for the CDR3 is TGTGCCAGCAATGGGTTCGGCGCGTCTAACTATGGCTACACCTTC.

This clone was picked up one time. V and J are TRBV5-1 and TRBJ2-2, with 7 bases fitting TRBD1. In germline, CDR1 is SGHRS, CDR2 YFSETQ. J lost 2 bases, V lost 4 bases, and 5 bases had no gene match. The CDR3 length is 15 residues. CDR3 bases: TGCGCCAGCAGCCCGACAGGGTATAACACCGGGGAGCTGTTTTTT. It encodes CASSPTGYNTGELFF.

This rearrangement joins TRBV7-2 to TRBJ2-1; D is perhaps TRBD1 (5 bases). Germline lookup yields CDR1 SGHTA and CDR2 FQGNSA. Trimming pared 8 bases from V and 0 bases from J, leaving 11 bases between. The CDR3 spans 14 residues. CDR3 sequence (DNA): TGTGCCAGCGCCGTAAGGGGCTCCTACAATGAGCAGTTCTTC. This codes for CASAVRGSYNEQFF.